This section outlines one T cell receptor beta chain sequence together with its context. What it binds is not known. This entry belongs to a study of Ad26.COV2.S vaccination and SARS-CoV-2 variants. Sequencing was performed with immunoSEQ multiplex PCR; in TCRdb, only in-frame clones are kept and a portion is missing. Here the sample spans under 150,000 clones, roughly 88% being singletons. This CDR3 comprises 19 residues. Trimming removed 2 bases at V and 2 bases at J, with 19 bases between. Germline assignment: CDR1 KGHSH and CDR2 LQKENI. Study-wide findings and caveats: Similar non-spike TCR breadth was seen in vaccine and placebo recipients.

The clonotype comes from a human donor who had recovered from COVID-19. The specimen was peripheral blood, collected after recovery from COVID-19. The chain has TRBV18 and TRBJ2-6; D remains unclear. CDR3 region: CASSPTNGYISPGANVLTF. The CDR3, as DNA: TGTGCCAGCTCACCAACAAACGGTTATATTAGTCCTGGGGCCAACGTCCTGACTTTC.